The rows below give T cell receptor beta chains drawn from one sample of a study of cytomegalovirus exposure and HLA in healthy donors. Clones were read by immunoSEQ multiplex PCR, and TCRdb kept only the in-frame ones, dropping some. The sample consists of 200,000 to 250,000 clones, over 80% of them appearing once. Sequencing was carried out using PBMCs. The receptors were gathered from a boy aged 2 to 10 in good health and CMV-seronegative. Each CDR3 is given with its conserved first and last residue. D genes are given only for firm matches.

j_call d_call v_call cdr3_aa
TRBJ2-1 TRBD1 TRBV27 CASSLRGTGPGNEQFF
TRBJ1-6 TRBD1 TRBV11-2 CASSGQGHGDSPLHF
TRBJ2-3 - TRBV5-1 CASSLAQGWTDTQYF
TRBJ1-2 - TRBV25-1 CASSEGVGYTF
TRBJ1-6 - TRBV30 CARSAGKDSPLHF
TRBJ1-2 - TRBV19 CASSILQGSNYGYTF
TRBJ2-7 TRBD2 TRBV14 CASSLNAGGYEQYF
TRBJ2-1 - TRBV19 CASIKMWQGGLNEQFF
TRBJ1-4 - TRBV30 CAWSGGIGVTEKLFF
TRBJ2-7 TRBD1 TRBV7-8 CASSLRVAGQGIYEQYF
TRBJ2-5 - TRBV4-2 CASSQVTGAGETQYF
TRBJ2-7 - TRBV5-1 CASSLDGLPQYF
TRBJ2-7 TRBD1 TRBV13 CASSSWDSTYEQYF
TRBJ2-3 - TRBV5-4 CASSLGWGPSTDTQYF
TRBJ1-1 - TRBV5-5 CASSLGSQGGTEAFF
TRBJ2-1 TRBD1 TRBV9 CASSASRGPSLNEQFF
TRBJ2-2 - TRBV29-1 CSVPSGGELFF
TRBJ2-3 TRBD1 TRBV2 CASTPWGTGNTDTQYF
TRBJ1-2 - TRBV6-1 CASSPEPEAYGYTF
TRBJ1-2 - TRBV19 CASSIAGYSYGYTF
- TRBD2 TRBV7-8 CASSTAGTSPTEQYF
TRBJ1-1 TRBD1 TRBV7-8 CASSGQGVNTEAFF
TRBJ2-1 TRBD2 TRBV27 CASSLRTSGDNEQFF